These 10 T cell receptor beta chains share one sample of origin, sequenced in a study of human thymus T cells. Thymic tissue was derived from resections collected during corrective heart surgery. Assay: immunoSEQ multiplex PCR; the TCRdb copy retains only in-frame clones and omits some. This table holds roughly 120,000 clones, 90% to 95% found once. The sequenced material came from thymus tissue. Receptor source: a boy under three years old with a congenital heart defect but otherwise immunologically healthy.

The CDR3 here is CASRDGFYYEQYF. The CDR3 coding sequence is TGCGCCAGCAGAGACGGGTTTTACTACGAGCAGTACTTC. V gene TRBV10-2 combines with J gene TRBJ2-7; no clear D. The CDR3 length is 13 residues. CDR1 and CDR2 from the germline V gene are WSHSY and SAAADI. Trimming took off 6 bases at V and 3 bases at J, with 12 bases between the two ends.

The chain recombines TRBV5-1 with TRBJ1-1, with 8 bases matching TRBD1. J lost 1 base, V lost 0 bases, and 8 bases had no gene match. This CDR3 has 17 amino acids. CDR1 and CDR2 (germline): SGHRS, YFSETQ. CDR3 sequence: CASSLAKAGGSNTEAFF. DNA for the CDR3: TGCGCCAGCAGCTTGGCCAAAGCAGGGGGCTCGAACACTGAAGCTTTCTTT.

A single count supports this clone. This chain joins TRBV7-2 and TRBJ1-5, with a possible D match to TRBD1 (5 bases). The germline V gene encodes CDR1 SGHTA and CDR2 FQGNSA. Trimming stripped 0 bases from V and 0 bases from J, with 15 bases between. The CDR3 loop spans 18 amino acids. The chain's CDR3 is CASSLAQRGEDSNQPQHF. The CDR3 bases are TGTGCCAGCAGCTTAGCTCAACGAGGGGAGGATAGCAATCAGCCCCAGCATTTT.

CDR3 nucleotide sequence: TGTGCCAGCAGTGACGAGGGTACCTATGGCTACACCTTC. The encoded protein is CASSDEGTYGYTF. The chain uses TRBV6-1 and TRBJ1-2; D gene uncertain. The length of the CDR3 is 13 residues. Germline V gives CDR1 MNHNS, CDR2 SASEGT. V gave up 3 bases and J gave up 4 bases, with 9 bases separating them.

The CDR3 protein is CASSGWTSGVANEQFF. The CDR3 bases are TGTGCCAGCAGTGGATGGACTAGCGGGGTTGCGAATGAGCAGTTCTTC. The chain links TRBV2 to TRBJ2-1; 12 nucleotides match TRBD2. Losses at the gene ends were 4 bases for V and 7 bases for J; bases not matched to a gene: 8. This CDR3 spans 16 amino acids. Germline V gives CDR1 SNHLY, CDR2 FYNNEI.

V usage is TRBV27 and J usage is TRBJ1-2, with D tentatively TRBD1 (5 bases). Between the trimmed V and J ends, which lost 8 bases and 4 bases, there was a span of 8 bases. The CDR3 is 11 amino acids. CDR1 is MNHEY, CDR2 SMNVEV, per germline (reference sequence). CDR3 DNA sequence: TGTGCCAGCGGGGGTCTCTATGGCTACACCTTC. It codes for CASGGLYGYTF.

The chain couples TRBV2 to TRBJ2-1; 8 bases are shared with TRBD1. Unmatched junction bases numbered 11, after V lost 6 bases and J lost 4 bases. Germline values: CDR1 SNHLY, CDR2 FYNNEI. This CDR3 spans 16 amino acids. The CDR3 nucleotides are TGTGCCAGCAGCGACCTCAGGACAGGGCGGTACAATGAGCAGTTCTTC. Translation gives CASSDLRTGRYNEQFF.

This clone was detected only a few times. The V gene is TRBV18, the J gene TRBJ1-2, with no clear D. V lost 2 bases and J lost 2, with 15 bases in between. This CDR3 has 16 residues. Germline V lookup: CDR1 KGHSH, CDR2 LQKENI. CDR3 region: CASSPSGEPTNYGYTF. The CDR3 coding sequence is TGTGCCAGCTCACCAAGCGGGGAACCGACAAACTATGGCTACACCTTC. The full variable domain, rest sourced from reference TRBV18 and TRBJ1-2, is NAGVMQNPRHLVRRRGQEARLRCSPMKGHSHVYWYRQLPEEGLKFMVYLQKENIIDESGMPKERFSAEFPKEGPSILRIQQVVRGDSAAYFCASSPSGEPTNYGYTFGSGTRLTVV.

J is TRBJ1-1 and V is TRBV9; D remains ambiguous. The germline V gene has CDR1 SGDLS and CDR2 YYNGEE. This CDR3 contains 14 residues. Trimming pared 1 base from V and 1 base from J, leaving 8 bases between. DNA of the CDR3: TGTGCCAGCAGCGTACGGGCGAAGAACACTGAAGCTTTCTTT. As protein: CASSVRAKNTEAFF.

The chain combines TRBV28 with TRBJ1-6; the match to TRBD1 covers 8 bases. J lost 10 bases, V lost 4 bases, and 9 bases had no gene match. The CDR3 sequence is 15 residues long. CDR1 is MDHEN, CDR2 SYDVKM, per germline. Written as DNA, the CDR3 is TGTGCCAGCAGTTCAGGGACAGGTGCGGGGTCACCCCTCCACTTT. Protein: CASSSGTGAGSPLHF. The full variable domain, rest sourced from reference TRBV28 and TRBJ1-6, is DVKVTQSSRYLVKRTGEKVFLECVQDMDHENMFWYRQDPGLGLRLIYFSYDVKMKEKGDIPEGYSVSREKKERFSLILESASTNQTSMYLCASSSGTGAGSPLHFGNGTRLTVT.